This paragraph reports one T cell receptor beta chain. Its antigen is currently unknown. This sample was taken from a study of T cells and Merkel cell carcinoma outcomes. CDR3 size: 15 residues. V was trimmed by 4 bases and J by 0 bases, leaving 10 bases between them. Per germline, CDR1 MGHRA and CDR2 YSYEKL. Study-level points and caveats: Repertoire plus T-cell density reportedly predicted Merkel cell carcinoma outcomes.

Using immunoSEQ multiplex PCR, the repertoire was profiled, and TCRdb retains in-frame clones only, with some absent. The data hold around 15,000 clones, with 75% to 85% observed a single time. The genes are TRBV4-1 and TRBJ1-3, with unresolved D. The sequenced sample consisted of tumor tissue from Merkel cell carcinoma. This receptor was identified in a human donor with Merkel cell carcinoma. CDR3 nucleotides: TGCGCCAGCAGCCCCAGCGCACACTCTGGAAACACCATATATTTT. It translates to CASSPSAHSGNTIYF.